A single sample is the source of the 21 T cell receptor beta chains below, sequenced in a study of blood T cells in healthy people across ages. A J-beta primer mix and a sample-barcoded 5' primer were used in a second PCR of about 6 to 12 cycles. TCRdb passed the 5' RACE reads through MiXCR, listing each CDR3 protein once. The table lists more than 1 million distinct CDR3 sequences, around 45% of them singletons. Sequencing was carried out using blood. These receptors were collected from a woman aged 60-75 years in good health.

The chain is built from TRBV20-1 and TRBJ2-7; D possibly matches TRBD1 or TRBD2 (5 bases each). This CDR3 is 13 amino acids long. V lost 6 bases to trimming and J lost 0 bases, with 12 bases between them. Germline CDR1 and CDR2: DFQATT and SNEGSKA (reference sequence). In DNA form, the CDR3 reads TGCAGTGCCTGGGGGATCAGCTCCTACGAGCAGTACTTC. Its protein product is CSAWGISSYEQYF.

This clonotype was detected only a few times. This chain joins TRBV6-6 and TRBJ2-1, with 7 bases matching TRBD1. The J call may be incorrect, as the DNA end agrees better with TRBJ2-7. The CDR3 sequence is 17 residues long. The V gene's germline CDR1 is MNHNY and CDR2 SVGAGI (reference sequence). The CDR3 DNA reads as TGTGCCAGCAGTTCGACCCCACCGACAGGGCTCTACAATGAGCAGTACTTC. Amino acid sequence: CASSSTPPTGLYNEQYF.

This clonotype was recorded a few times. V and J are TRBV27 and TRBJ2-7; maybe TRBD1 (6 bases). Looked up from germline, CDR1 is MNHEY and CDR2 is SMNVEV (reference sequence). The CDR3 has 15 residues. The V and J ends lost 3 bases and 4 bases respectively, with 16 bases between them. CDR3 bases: TGTGCCAGCAGTTTCACCCGGGACATACTATACGAGCAGTACTTC. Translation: CASSFTRDILYEQYF.

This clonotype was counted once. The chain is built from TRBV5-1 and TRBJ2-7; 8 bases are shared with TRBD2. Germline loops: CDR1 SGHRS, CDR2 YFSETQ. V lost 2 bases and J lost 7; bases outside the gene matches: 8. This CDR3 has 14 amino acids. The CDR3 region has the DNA TGCGCCAGCAGCTTCAGCGGGAGTAACGATGAGCAGTACTTC. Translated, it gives CASSFSGSNDEQYF. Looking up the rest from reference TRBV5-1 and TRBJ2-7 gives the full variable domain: KAGVTQTPRYLIKTRGQQVTLSCSPISGHRSVSWYQQTPGQGLQFLFEYFSETQRNKGNFPGRFSGRQFSNSRSEMNVSTLELGDSALYLCASSFSGSNDEQYFGPGTRLTVT.

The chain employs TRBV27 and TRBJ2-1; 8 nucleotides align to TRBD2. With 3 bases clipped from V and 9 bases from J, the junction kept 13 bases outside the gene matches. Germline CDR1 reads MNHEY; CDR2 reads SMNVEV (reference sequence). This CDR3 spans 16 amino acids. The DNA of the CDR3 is TGTGCCAGCAGTTTTGTGGAACGAGCGGGAGTTGGTGAGCAGTTCTTC. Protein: CASSFVERAGVGEQFF.

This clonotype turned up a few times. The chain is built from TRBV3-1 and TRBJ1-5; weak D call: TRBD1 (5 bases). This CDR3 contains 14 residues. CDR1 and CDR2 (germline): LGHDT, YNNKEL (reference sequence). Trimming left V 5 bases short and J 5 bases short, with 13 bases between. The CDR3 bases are TGTGCCAGCAGCACCGCCGGACACGATCAGCCCCAGCATTTT. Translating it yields CASSTAGHDQPQHF. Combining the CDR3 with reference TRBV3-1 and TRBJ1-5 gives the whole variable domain DTAVSQTPKYLVTQMGNDKSIKCEQNLGHDTMYWYKQDSKKFLKIMFSYNNKELIINETVPNRFSPKSPDKAHLNLHINSLELGDSAVYFCASSTAGHDQPQHFGDGTRLSIL.

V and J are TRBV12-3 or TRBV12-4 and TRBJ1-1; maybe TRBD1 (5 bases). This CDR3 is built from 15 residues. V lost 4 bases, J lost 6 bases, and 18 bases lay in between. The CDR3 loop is CASSSPRARKAEAFF. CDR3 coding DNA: TGTGCCAGCAGTTCCCCCAGGGCGCGAAAGGCTGAAGCTTTCTTT.

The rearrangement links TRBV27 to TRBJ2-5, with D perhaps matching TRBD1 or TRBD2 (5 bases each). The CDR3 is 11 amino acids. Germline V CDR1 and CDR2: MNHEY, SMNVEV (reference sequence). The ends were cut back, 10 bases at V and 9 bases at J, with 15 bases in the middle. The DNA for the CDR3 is TGTGCCACGGGACCGTCATGGGCCCAGTACTTC. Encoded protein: CATGPSWAQYF.

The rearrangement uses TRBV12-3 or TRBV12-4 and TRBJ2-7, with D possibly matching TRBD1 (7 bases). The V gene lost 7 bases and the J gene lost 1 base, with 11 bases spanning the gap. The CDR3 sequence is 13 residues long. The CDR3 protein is CASMTGRSYEQYF. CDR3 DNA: TGTGCCAGCATGACAGGGAGGTCCTACGAGCAGTACTTC.

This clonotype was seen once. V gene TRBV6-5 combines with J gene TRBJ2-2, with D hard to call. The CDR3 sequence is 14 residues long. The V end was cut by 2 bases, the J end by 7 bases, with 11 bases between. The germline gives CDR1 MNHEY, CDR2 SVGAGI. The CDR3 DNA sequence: TGTGCCAGCAGTTACGAGGTCAATGGCGGGGAGCTGTTTTTT. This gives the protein CASSYEVNGGELFF.

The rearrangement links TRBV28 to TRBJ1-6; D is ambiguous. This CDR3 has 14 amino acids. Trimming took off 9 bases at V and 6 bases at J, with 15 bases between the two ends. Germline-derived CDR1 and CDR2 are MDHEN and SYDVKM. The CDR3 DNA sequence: TGTGCCAGTGGCGGATCAGTTGCTAATTCACCCCTCCACTTT. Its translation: CASGGSVANSPLHF.

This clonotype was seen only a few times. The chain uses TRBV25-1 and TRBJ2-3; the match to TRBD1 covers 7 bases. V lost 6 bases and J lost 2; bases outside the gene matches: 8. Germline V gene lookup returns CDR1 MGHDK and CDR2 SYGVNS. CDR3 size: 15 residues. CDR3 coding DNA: TGTGCCAGCAGCGCCAGACAGGGATCCACAGATACGCAGTATTTT. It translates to CASSARQGSTDTQYF.

The CDR3 sequence is CASRETWTAQETQYF. For the CDR3, the DNA is TGCGCCAGCAGGGAGACCTGGACTGCGCAAGAGACCCAGTACTTC. The chain carries TRBV23-1 and TRBJ2-7; TRBD2 is a possible D gene (5 bases). The DNA end favors TRBJ2-5, so the J call may be wrong. TRBV23-1 is sorted into the ORF group, with uncertain function. The CDR3 length is 15 residues.

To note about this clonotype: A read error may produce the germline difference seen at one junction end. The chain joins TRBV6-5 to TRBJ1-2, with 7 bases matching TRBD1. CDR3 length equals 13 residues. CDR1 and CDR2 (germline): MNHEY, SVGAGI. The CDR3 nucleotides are TGTGCCCGCAGCCTGGGACAGACCTATGGCTACACCTTC. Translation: CARSLGQTYGYTF.

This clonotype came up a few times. Written as DNA, the CDR3 is TGCAGCGTTGAATGGGGGGCGCGGGGCGGACCCTACGAGCAGTACTTC. The encoded protein is CSVEWGARGGPYEQYF. The chain employs TRBV29-1 and TRBJ2-7; D could derive from TRBD1 or TRBD2 (6 bases each). The V end lost 2 bases, the J end lost 2 bases, and 19 bases lay between the germline ends. The germline V gene has CDR1 SQVTM and CDR2 ANQGSEA. The length of the CDR3 is 16 residues.

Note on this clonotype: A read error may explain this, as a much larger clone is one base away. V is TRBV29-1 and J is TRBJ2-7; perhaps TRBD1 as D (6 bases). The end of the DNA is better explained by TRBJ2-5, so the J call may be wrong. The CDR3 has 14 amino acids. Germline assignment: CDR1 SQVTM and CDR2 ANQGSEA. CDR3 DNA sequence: TGCAGCGTAGTCAAAACAGGGAGTCGGGAGACCCAGTACTTC. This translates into CSVVKTGSRETQYF.

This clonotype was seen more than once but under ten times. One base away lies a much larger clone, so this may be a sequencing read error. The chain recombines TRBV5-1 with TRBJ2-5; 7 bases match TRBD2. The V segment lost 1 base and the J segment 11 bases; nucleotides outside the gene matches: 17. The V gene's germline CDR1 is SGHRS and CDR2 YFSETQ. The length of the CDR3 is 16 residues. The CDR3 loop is CASSLSGTTQNNEQYF. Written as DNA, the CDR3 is TGCGCCAGCAGCTTGTCCGGGACTACGCAGAACAATGAGCAGTACTTC.

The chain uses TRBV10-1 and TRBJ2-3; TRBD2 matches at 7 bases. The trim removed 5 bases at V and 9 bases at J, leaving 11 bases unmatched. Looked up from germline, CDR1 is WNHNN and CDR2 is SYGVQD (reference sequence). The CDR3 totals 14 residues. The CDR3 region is CASSPAGRIGTQYF. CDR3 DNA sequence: TGCGCCAGCAGTCCTGCCGGGAGGATTGGGACGCAGTATTTT.

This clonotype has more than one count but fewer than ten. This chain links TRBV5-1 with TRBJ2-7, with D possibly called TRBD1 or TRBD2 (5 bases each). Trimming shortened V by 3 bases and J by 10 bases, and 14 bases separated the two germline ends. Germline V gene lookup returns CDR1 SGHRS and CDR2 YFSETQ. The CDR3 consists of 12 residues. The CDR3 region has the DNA TGCGCCAGCAGCTGGGACGTCGGAGGTCAGTACTTC. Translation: CASSWDVGGQYF.

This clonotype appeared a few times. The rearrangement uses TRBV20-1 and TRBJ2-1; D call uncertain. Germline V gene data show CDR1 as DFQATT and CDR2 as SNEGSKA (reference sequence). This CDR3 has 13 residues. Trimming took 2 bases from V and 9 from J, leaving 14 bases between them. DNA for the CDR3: TGCAGTGCTAGACACGACCCACATGGTGAGCAGTTCTTC. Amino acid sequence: CSARHDPHGEQFF.

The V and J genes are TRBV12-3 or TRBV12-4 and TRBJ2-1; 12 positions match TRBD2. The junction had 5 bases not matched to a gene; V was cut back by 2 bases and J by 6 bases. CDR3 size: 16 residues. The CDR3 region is CASSLRLAGGGNEQFF. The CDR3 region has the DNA TGTGCCAGCAGTTTACGGCTAGCGGGAGGGGGCAATGAGCAGTTCTTC.